Listed below are T cell receptor beta chains from one sample, sequenced in a study of cytomegalovirus exposure and HLA in healthy donors. Repertoires were generated with immunoSEQ multiplex PCR, while TCRdb's copy carries only in-frame clones and drops some. Among around 190,000 clones listed, around 75% were seen once. Material: PBMCs. These receptor sequences come from a female donor in good health and CMV-seronegative. CDR3s include the opening cysteine and the closing phenylalanine or tryptophan. D genes are given only for firm matches. Size is omitted from some rows. Given values are once, few, many or a class for expanded clones.

CDR3 protein: CASSSRDRDLAGELFF
CDR3 DNA: TGCGCCAGCAGTTCACGGGACAGGGACTTGGCCGGGGAGCTGTTTTTT
D gene: TRBD1
clone size: .
V gene: TRBV5-1
J gene: TRBJ2-2

CDR3 protein: CSSRGEGSYEQYF
CDR3 DNA: TGCTCCTCCCGGGGGGAGGGATCCTACGAGCAGTACTTC
D gene: TRBD2
clone size: .
V gene: TRBV5-1
J gene: TRBJ2-7

CDR3 protein: CASSFSSQMIGEQFF
CDR3 DNA: TGTGCCAGCAGTTTTAGCTCCCAGATGATAGGTGAGCAGTTCTTC
D gene: .
clone size: .
V gene: TRBV27
J gene: TRBJ2-1

CDR3 protein: CASTTTGYGYTF
CDR3 DNA: TGTGCCAGCACCACCACGGGCTATGGCTACACCTTC
D gene: .
clone size: .
V gene: TRBV7-9
J gene: TRBJ1-2

CDR3 protein: CASSLGQGDTGELFF
CDR3 DNA: TGCGCCAGCAGCTTGGGGCAGGGTGACACCGGGGAGCTGTTTTTT
D gene: .
clone size: .
V gene: TRBV5-1
J gene: TRBJ2-2

CDR3 protein: CATSTGDRARVLTF
CDR3 DNA: TGTGCCACCAGCACAGGGGACAGGGCCCGTGTCCTGACTTTC
D gene: TRBD1
clone size: .
V gene: TRBV15
J gene: TRBJ2-6

CDR3 protein: CASSFQMNEQFF
CDR3 DNA: TGTGCCAGCAGCTTCCAAATGAATGAGCAGTTCTTC
D gene: .
clone size: .
V gene: TRBV11-3
J gene: TRBJ2-1

CDR3 protein: CASSLGGQGMNTEAFF
CDR3 DNA: TGTGCCAGCAGCTTGGGGGGGCAGGGTATGAACACTGAAGCTTTCTTT
D gene: .
clone size: few
V gene: TRBV5-4
J gene: TRBJ1-1

CDR3 protein: CASSFFRDNSPLHF
CDR3 DNA: TGTGCCAGCAGTTTCTTCAGGGATAATTCACCCCTCCACTTT
D gene: .
clone size: .
V gene: TRBV28
J gene: TRBJ1-6

CDR3 protein: CASSNDRPSSGNTIYF
CDR3 DNA: TGTGCCAGCAGTAATGACAGGCCATCCTCTGGAAACACCATATATTTT
D gene: .
clone size: once
V gene: TRBV2
J gene: TRBJ1-3

CDR3 protein: CASSQLRGTEQYF
CDR3 DNA: TGCGCCAGCAGCCAACTTCGGGGTACCGAGCAGTACTTC
D gene: .
clone size: once
V gene: TRBV4-1
J gene: TRBJ2-7

CDR3 protein: CASSQPKRGAVEPYEQYF
CDR3 DNA: TGTGCCAGCAGTCAGCCAAAACGTGGGGCAGTAGAACCCTACGAGCAGTACTTC
D gene: .
clone size: .
V gene: TRBV7-9
J gene: TRBJ2-7

CDR3 protein: CASSGRGIKYEQYF
CDR3 DNA: TGTGCCAGCAGTGGCCGAGGGATTAAATACGAGCAGTACTTC
D gene: .
clone size: .
V gene: TRBV6-5
J gene: TRBJ2-7

CDR3 protein: CASGLKLRTSTANTGELFF
CDR3 DNA: TGTGCTAGTGGTTTGAAGCTCAGGACTAGTACGGCGAACACCGGGGAGCTGTTTTTT
D gene: TRBD2
clone size: few
V gene: TRBV12-5
J gene: TRBJ2-2

CDR3 protein: CASSISGQGETQYF
CDR3 DNA: TGTGCCAGTAGTATTAGTGGGCAGGGGGAGACCCAGTACTTC
D gene: .
clone size: .
V gene: TRBV19
J gene: TRBJ2-5

CDR3 protein: CASSLIVTGWPDTQYF
CDR3 DNA: TGTGCCAGCAGCTTAATCGTGACAGGGTGGCCAGATACGCAGTATTTT
D gene: TRBD1
clone size: once
V gene: TRBV7-9
J gene: TRBJ2-3

CDR3 protein: CASSRTGQSYEQYF
CDR3 DNA: TGCGCCAGCAGCAGAACGGGACAGTCCTACGAGCAGTACTTC
D gene: TRBD1
clone size: few
V gene: TRBV5-1
J gene: TRBJ2-7

CDR3 protein: CASSWGRATGELFF
CDR3 DNA: TGTGCCAGCAGTTGGGGGCGAGCCACCGGGGAGCTGTTTTTT
D gene: .
clone size: .
V gene: TRBV28
J gene: TRBJ2-2

CDR3 protein: CASKAPGQESGNTIYF
CDR3 DNA: TGTGCCAGCAAAGCGCCGGGACAGGAGTCTGGAAACACCATATATTTT
D gene: TRBD1
clone size: .
V gene: TRBV28
J gene: TRBJ1-3

CDR3 protein: CASNPYRKVYEQYF
CDR3 DNA: TGTGCCAGCAACCCCTACAGGAAGGTGTACGAGCAGTACTTC
D gene: .
clone size: .
V gene: TRBV6-1
J gene: TRBJ2-7

CDR3 protein: CASSFWTGFAGELFF
CDR3 DNA: TGTGCCAGCAGCTTCTGGACAGGGTTCGCCGGGGAGCTGTTTTTT
D gene: TRBD1
clone size: once
V gene: TRBV7-2
J gene: TRBJ2-2

CDR3 protein: CASSLRAGDSPLHF
CDR3 DNA: TGTGCCAGCAGTCTCCGGGCAGGGGATTCACCCCTCCACTTT
D gene: .
clone size: .
V gene: TRBV11-1
J gene: TRBJ1-6

CDR3 protein: CASSEAQQYSGNTIYF
CDR3 DNA: TGTGCCAGCAGTGAAGCCCAACAGTACTCTGGAAACACCATATATTTT
D gene: .
clone size: .
V gene: TRBV2
J gene: TRBJ1-3

CDR3 protein: CASSLGALAGVQETQYF
CDR3 DNA: TGTGCCAGCAGCTTGGGAGCGCTAGCGGGGGTCCAAGAGACCCAGTACTTC
D gene: TRBD2
clone size: .
V gene: TRBV5-5
J gene: TRBJ2-5

CDR3 protein: CASSITPAVRNTGELFF
CDR3 DNA: TGTGCCAGTAGTATCACTCCGGCGGTGAGGAACACCGGGGAGCTGTTTTTT
D gene: .
clone size: .
V gene: TRBV19
J gene: TRBJ2-2

CDR3 protein: CASSFQAPYGYTF
CDR3 DNA: TGTGCCAGCAGCTTTCAGGCCCCCTATGGCTACACCTTC
D gene: .
clone size: .
V gene: TRBV7-9
J gene: TRBJ1-2

CDR3 protein: CASSSLRGAAEQFF
CDR3 DNA: TGTGCCAGCAGTTCCCTGCGGGGGGCCGCTGAGCAGTTCTTC
D gene: TRBD2
clone size: few
V gene: TRBV11-3
J gene: TRBJ2-1

CDR3 protein: CASSPGTGVPEKLFF
CDR3 DNA: TGTGCCAGCAGCCCGGGGACAGGGGTCCCTGAAAAACTGTTTTTT
D gene: TRBD1
clone size: .
V gene: TRBV11-3
J gene: TRBJ1-4

CDR3 protein: CASSLISTSSSSYEQYF
CDR3 DNA: TGTGCCAGCTCACTGATCTCGACTAGCTCGAGCTCCTACGAGCAGTACTTC
D gene: TRBD2
clone size: .
V gene: TRBV18
J gene: TRBJ2-7

CDR3 protein: CASSTKQGGNHEQYF
CDR3 DNA: TGTGCCAGCAGTACCAAACAGGGGGGAAACCACGAGCAGTACTTC
D gene: TRBD1
clone size: .
V gene: TRBV11-3
J gene: TRBJ2-7

CDR3 protein: CSVDVFAGTEAFF
CDR3 DNA: TGCAGCGTTGATGTGTTCGCGGGCACTGAAGCTTTCTTT
D gene: .
clone size: .
V gene: TRBV29-1
J gene: TRBJ1-1

CDR3 protein: CASSSERGRETQYF
CDR3 DNA: TGTGCCAGCAGTTCCGAGCGGGGGAGGGAGACCCAGTACTTC
D gene: TRBD2
clone size: .
V gene: TRBV2
J gene: TRBJ2-5

CDR3 protein: CASSLRLAGGGVSDTQYF
CDR3 DNA: TGTGCCAGCAGCTTAAGGCTAGCGGGGGGAGGTGTCTCAGATACGCAGTATTTT
D gene: TRBD2
clone size: .
V gene: TRBV7-6
J gene: TRBJ2-3

CDR3 protein: CASRTGWGEQYF
CDR3 DNA: TGTGCCAGTCGGACAGGCTGGGGGGAGCAGTACTTC
D gene: TRBD1
clone size: .
V gene: TRBV28
J gene: TRBJ2-7

CDR3 protein: CASSLMEGTYGYTF
CDR3 DNA: TGTGCCAGCAGCTTAATGGAGGGCACCTATGGCTACACCTTC
D gene: .
clone size: .
V gene: TRBV7-9
J gene: TRBJ1-2

CDR3 protein: CASSFRDRDSGYTF
CDR3 DNA: TGTGCCAGCAGTTTCCGGGACAGGGACAGTGGCTACACCTTC
D gene: TRBD1
clone size: once
V gene: TRBV27
J gene: TRBJ1-2

CDR3 protein: CASSPTSGNTDTQYF
CDR3 DNA: TGTGCCAGCAGTCCGACTAGCGGGAACACAGATACGCAGTATTTT
D gene: TRBD2
clone size: .
V gene: TRBV27
J gene: TRBJ2-3

CDR3 protein: CASSFRSGTGTQYF
CDR3 DNA: TGTGCCAGCAGCTTTCGCTCCGGGACAGGGACGCAGTATTTT
D gene: TRBD1
clone size: .
V gene: TRBV7-8
J gene: TRBJ2-3

CDR3 protein: CASSLFRGGIYEQYF
CDR3 DNA: TGTGCCAGCAGTTTATTCCGGGGGGGCATATACGAGCAGTACTTC
D gene: TRBD2
clone size: .
V gene: TRBV27
J gene: TRBJ2-7

CDR3 protein: CATFGQDRYGYTF
CDR3 DNA: TGTGCCACATTTGGACAGGACCGCTATGGCTACACCTTC
D gene: TRBD1
clone size: .
V gene: TRBV19
J gene: TRBJ1-2

CDR3 protein: CASNLDRATGNTIYF
CDR3 DNA: TGTGCCAGCAATTTAGACAGGGCTACTGGAAACACCATATATTTT
D gene: TRBD1
clone size: .
V gene: TRBV6-6
J gene: TRBJ1-3

CDR3 protein: CAISEGLAGSLETQYF
CDR3 DNA: TGTGCCATCAGTGAGGGACTAGCGGGTTCCCTAGAGACCCAGTACTTC
D gene: TRBD2
clone size: .
V gene: TRBV10-3
J gene: TRBJ2-5

CDR3 protein: CASSFGRTRGRFYEQYF
CDR3 DNA: TGTGCCAGCAGCTTTGGCCGGACTCGTGGCAGATTCTACGAGCAGTACTTC
D gene: .
clone size: .
V gene: TRBV13
J gene: TRBJ2-7

CDR3 protein: CASSSGGPYEQYF
CDR3 DNA: TGTGCCAGCAGTTCGGGAGGCCCCTACGAGCAGTACTTC
D gene: TRBD2
clone size: .
V gene: TRBV27
J gene: TRBJ2-7

CDR3 protein: CASSSGTYGYTF
CDR3 DNA: TGTGCCAGCAGTTCGGGAACCTATGGCTACACCTTC
D gene: .
clone size: .
V gene: TRBV2
J gene: TRBJ1-2

CDR3 protein: CASSGRQGFDEQYF
CDR3 DNA: TGTGCCAGCAGCGGCCGACAGGGTTTCGACGAGCAGTACTTC
D gene: TRBD1
clone size: .
V gene: TRBV5-4
J gene: TRBJ2-7

CDR3 protein: CASSPGTYNTGELFF
CDR3 DNA: TGCGCCAGCAGCCCTGGGACTTATAACACCGGGGAGCTGTTTTTT
D gene: .
clone size: once
V gene: TRBV4-1
J gene: TRBJ2-2

CDR3 protein: CASSPPGQYYEQYF
CDR3 DNA: TGTGCCAGCAGCCCCCCGGGACAGTATTACGAGCAGTACTTC
D gene: TRBD1
clone size: .
V gene: TRBV9
J gene: TRBJ2-7

CDR3 protein: CASSPTGSQETQYF
CDR3 DNA: TGTGCCAGCAGCCCCACAGGGAGTCAAGAGACCCAGTACTTC
D gene: .
clone size: .
V gene: TRBV6-6
J gene: TRBJ2-5

CDR3 protein: CASRQGVGQPQHF
CDR3 DNA: TGTGCCAGCAGACAGGGGGTTGGTCAGCCCCAGCATTTT
D gene: TRBD1
clone size: .
V gene: TRBV6-5
J gene: TRBJ1-5

CDR3 protein: CASSTSTRGLEAFF
CDR3 DNA: TGTGCCAGCAGCACCTCGACTCGCGGTCTTGAAGCTTTCTTT
D gene: .
clone size: .
V gene: TRBV2
J gene: TRBJ1-1

CDR3 protein: CASSESGRGFTGELFF
CDR3 DNA: TGTGCCAGCAGTGAATCGGGCAGGGGATTCACCGGGGAGCTGTTTTTT
D gene: .
clone size: .
V gene: TRBV6-1
J gene: TRBJ2-2

CDR3 protein: CASSYLQGGGGEQFF
CDR3 DNA: TGTGCCAGCAGTTACTTACAGGGGGGTGGGGGTGAGCAGTTCTTC
D gene: TRBD1
clone size: .
V gene: TRBV6-5
J gene: TRBJ2-1

CDR3 protein: CAWSSSGAPMGTGELFF
CDR3 DNA: TGTGCCTGGAGTTCTAGCGGGGCCCCTATGGGCACCGGGGAGCTGTTTTTT
D gene: TRBD2
clone size: .
V gene: TRBV30
J gene: TRBJ2-2

CDR3 protein: CYTSGWPRTYNEQFF
CDR3 DNA: TGTTATACTAGCGGGTGGCCCCGAACCTACAATGAGCAGTTCTTC
D gene: TRBD2
clone size: .
V gene: TRBV19
J gene: TRBJ2-1

CDR3 protein: CASSFKVRRNEQFF
CDR3 DNA: TGTGCCAGCAGCTTCAAGGTCAGGAGGAATGAGCAGTTCTTC
D gene: .
clone size: .
V gene: TRBV5-6
J gene: TRBJ2-1

CDR3 protein: CASSLAGMSYEQYF
CDR3 DNA: TGTGCCAGCAGCTTAGCGGGAATGTCCTACGAGCAGTACTTC
D gene: .
clone size: .
V gene: TRBV11-2
J gene: TRBJ2-7

CDR3 protein: CASSLLGLAGGSDTQYF
CDR3 DNA: TGTGCCAGCAGTTTATTAGGACTAGCGGGGGGCTCAGATACGCAGTATTTT
D gene: TRBD2
clone size: once
V gene: TRBV27
J gene: TRBJ2-3

CDR3 protein: CASSQDLFGVSAYNSPLHF
CDR3 DNA: TGCGCCAGCAGCCAAGATTTATTCGGAGTCAGCGCATATAATTCACCCCTCCACTTT
D gene: .
clone size: .
V gene: TRBV4-1
J gene: TRBJ1-6